A single sample is the source of the 10 T cell receptor beta chains below, sequenced in a study. One entry per CDR3 protein results from TCRdb running MiXCR on the RT-PCR reads. The sample has around 700,000 distinct CDR3 sequences, approximately 14% seen once. Sequenced sample: memory CD4+ T cells from blood. These TCRs come from a female donor in good health, serving as a healthy control.

This clonotype was observed at least ten times. V gene TRBV12-3 or TRBV12-4 combines with J gene TRBJ1-3, with D unresolved. V shed 1 base and J shed 2 bases, with 9 bases lying between them. The CDR3 has 15 amino acids. CDR3 in amino acids: CASSLGQVAGNTIYF. DNA for the CDR3: TGTGCCAGCAGTTTAGGGCAGGTTGCTGGAAACACCATATATTTT.

This clonotype showed up just a few times. V gene TRBV4-2 combines with J gene TRBJ2-5; 12 bases align to TRBD2. There are 18 residues in the CDR3. Germline-derived CDR1 and CDR2 are LGHNA and YNFKEQ. V was clipped by 2 bases and J by 2 bases; unmatched bases: 9. The CDR3 DNA reads TGTGCCAGCAGCCAATTCTCCCTAGCGGGAGGGTGGCAAGAGACCCAGTACTTC. It yields the protein CASSQFSLAGGWQETQYF.

This clonotype was observed a few times. V usage is TRBV5-4 and J usage is TRBJ1-2, with a weak D call TRBD1 (6 bases). The V end was cut by 4 bases, the J end by 6 bases, with 13 bases between. CDR1 is SGHNT and CDR2 is YYREEE in the germline V gene (reference sequence). The CDR3 contains 13 residues. The CDR3 DNA sequence: TGTGCCAGCAGCCCTACAGGGATCGATGGCTACACCTTC. This codes for CASSPTGIDGYTF.

The sample holds many counts of this clonotype. The genes are TRBV12-3 or TRBV12-4 and TRBJ2-7, with unresolved D. V was cut by 3 bases and J by 0 bases, with 12 bases left in between. The CDR3 totals 15 residues. The CDR3 region is CASSFERRPSYEQYF. In nucleotides, the CDR3 is TGTGCCAGCAGTTTTGAGAGACGGCCCTCCTACGAGCAGTACTTC.

In nucleotides, the CDR3 is TGTGCCAGCAGTAAACAGGGGGAGGGTGGCTACACCTTC. Translating it yields CASSKQGEGGYTF. This chain links TRBV27 with TRBJ1-2; 8 bases agree with TRBD1. There are 13 residues in the CDR3. CDR1 is MNHEY and CDR2 is SMNVEV in the germline V gene (reference sequence). With 5 bases clipped from V and 7 bases from J, the junction kept 6 bases outside the gene matches.

The V gene is TRBV10-3, the J gene TRBJ2-3; D unresolved. The CDR3 spans 16 residues. V was shortened by 4 bases and J by 1 base, with 15 bases between the two germline ends. Germline assignment: CDR1 ENHRY and CDR2 SYGVKD. In nucleotides, the CDR3 is TGTGCCATCAGTGGATCGTCGGGTAGCCGCACAGATACGCAGTATTTT. Amino acid sequence: CAISGSSGSRTDTQYF.

This clonotype was seen ten or more times. The CDR3 here is CASSLYQEETQYF. For the CDR3, the DNA is TGTGCCAGCAGCTTATACCAAGAAGAGACCCAGTACTTC. The V call is TRBV11-2, the J call TRBJ2-5, with no clear D. Looked up from germline, CDR1 is SGHAT and CDR2 is FQNNGV. The CDR3 contains 13 residues. V lost 2 bases to trimming and J lost 3 bases, with 7 bases between them.

This clonotype was seen a handful of times. The chain combines TRBV20-1 with TRBJ2-6; 8 nucleotides agree with TRBD1. V was pared by 5 bases and J by 2 bases, with 5 bases of the junction left unmatched. The CDR3 length is 15 residues. CDR1 is DFQATT, CDR2 SNEGSKA, per germline (reference sequence). The CDR3, as DNA: TGCAGTGCTTGGACAGGGAGAGCTGGGGCCAACGTCCTGACTTTC. Amino acids: CSAWTGRAGANVLTF.

This clonotype was recorded at least ten times. This chain links TRBV20-1 with TRBJ2-7; 8 bases are shared with TRBD1. In germline, CDR1 is DFQATT, CDR2 SNEGSKA (reference sequence). J was trimmed by 0 bases and V by 5 bases; bases with no gene match: 9. The CDR3 consists of 15 residues. This CDR3 is CSAPMRDRTSYEQYF. In DNA form, the CDR3 reads TGCAGTGCTCCGATGCGGGACAGGACCTCCTACGAGCAGTACTTC.

This clonotype was seen repeatedly, ten times or more. V and J are TRBV20-1 and TRBJ2-5; D gene uncertain. This CDR3 is 12 amino acids long. Germline CDR1 reads DFQATT; CDR2 reads SNEGSKA (reference sequence). V dropped 3 bases and J dropped 4 bases, with 9 bases sitting between them. For the CDR3, the DNA is TGCAGTGCTAGGCGTCAGTTAGAGACCCAGTACTTC. Residues: CSARRQLETQYF.